The 28 T cell receptor beta chains below all came from one sample that was sequenced in a study of identical twins (dated by TCRdb to about 2016). Receptor libraries were prepared by 5' RACE. Sequencing instrument: Illumina HiSeq 2000. TCRdb reanalyzed the raw reads on its own, using fastp at Q25 for trimming and MiXCR for clone calling, and kept in-frame beta chains. Duplicate CDR3 protein sequences are folded into a single record with the most common DNA and genes. Counted in this sample were about 500,000 distinct CDR3 sequences; roughly an eighth of them appeared once. The ten largest clones capture 0.95% to 1% of the sample. These sequences were also reported in another study, on yellow fever vaccine responses in identical twins.

The sequenced sample was CD4+ T cells sorted from blood. These receptor sequences come from a woman aged 18-35 years in good health.

The chain uses TRBV12-3 or TRBV12-4 and TRBJ1-5; TRBD1 matches 10 bases. V dropped 6 bases and J dropped 3; count of bases not matched to a gene: 5. This CDR3 region has 15 residues. The CDR3, as DNA: TGTGCCAGCAGCCCTGGGACAGGGGACAATCAGCCCCAGCATTTT. Its protein is CASSPGTGDNQPQHF.

The chain couples TRBV4-1 to TRBJ2-7; D is unresolved. Trimming removed 4 bases at V and 1 base at J, with 14 bases between. CDR1 and CDR2 from the germline V gene are MGHRA and YSYEKL. This CDR3 spans 15 amino acids. Here the CDR3 DNA reads TGCGCCAGCAGCCGTCTAGGAGACGGTTCCTACGAGCAGTACTTC. Amino acid sequence: CASSRLGDGSYEQYF.

This clonotype has more than one count but fewer than ten. In nucleotides, the CDR3 is TGTGCCACCAGCATGGGACTAGTTCTTGAGCAGTTCTTC. Residues: CATSMGLVLEQFF. The genes are TRBV15 and TRBJ2-1; 8 nucleotides agree with TRBD2. This CDR3 contains 13 residues. Germline V gene sequence: CDR1 LNHNV, CDR2 YYDKDF (reference sequence). J was trimmed by 9 bases and V by 4 bases; bases with no gene match: 5.

This clonotype was seen many times. In DNA, the CDR3 is TGCGCCAGCAGCGCGGGACTAGCGGGAGATCTCTTCCAGTACTTC. As protein: CASSAGLAGDLFQYF. The rearrangement joins TRBV5-1 to TRBJ2-4, with TRBD2 identical over 14 bases. The CDR3 is made up of 15 amino acids. The germline V gene has CDR1 SGHRS and CDR2 YFSETQ. With V trimmed by 4 bases and J by 13 bases, 10 bases remained unmatched.

This clonotype occurred a few times. J is TRBJ2-7 and V is TRBV4-3; 10 bases are a match to TRBD2. CDR1 and CDR2 (germline): LGHNA, YSLEER. The V and J ends lost 4 bases and 4 bases, in that order; junction bases with no gene match: 7. The CDR3 covers 15 residues. The CDR3 here is CASSRSAGGLYEQYF. CDR3 sequence (DNA): TGCGCCAGCAGCCGATCAGCGGGAGGGCTGTACGAGCAGTACTTC.

This rearrangement joins TRBV6-5 to TRBJ2-6, with unresolved D. CDR3 length equals 17 residues. V lost 2 bases to trimming and J lost 0 bases, with 11 bases between them. Germline CDR1 MNHEY, CDR2 SVGAGI. The CDR3 protein is CASSYGKLSSGANVLTF. The CDR3 DNA reads TGTGCCAGCAGTTACGGCAAACTAAGCTCTGGGGCCAACGTCCTGACTTTC.

This sequence joins TRBV6-1 and TRBJ2-1, with a tentative D call TRBD2 (6 bases). From germline, CDR1 is MNHNS and CDR2 SASEGT. The CDR3 has 14 amino acids. Between the trimmed V and J ends, which lost 6 bases and 9 bases, there was a span of 18 bases. CDR3 nucleotide sequence: TGTGCCAGCAGCTCCCTCGGAGGGCCCCCTGAGCAGTTCTTC. Its translation is CASSSLGGPPEQFF.

The CDR3: CASSATSGTTEQFF. The DNA of the CDR3 is TGTGCCAGCAGCGCAACCTCCGGGACTACAGAGCAGTTCTTC. The chain carries TRBV9 and TRBJ2-1, with 7 bases aligning to TRBD2. Per the germline V gene, CDR1 is SGDLS and CDR2 is YYNGEE. The J segment lost 10 bases and the V segment lost 3 bases, leaving 10 bases of the junction unmatched. This CDR3 has 14 amino acids.

This clonotype was counted ten times or more. The chain employs TRBV4-3 and TRBJ2-2; the D gene is possibly TRBD1 (5 bases). Trimming took 0 bases from V and 7 from J, leaving 9 bases between them. Germline V gene sequence: CDR1 LGHNA, CDR2 YSLEER. This CDR3 has 14 residues. The CDR3 here is CASSQDKGLGELFF. Here the CDR3 DNA reads TGCGCCAGCAGCCAAGATAAGGGGCTCGGGGAGCTGTTTTTT.

CDR3 protein: CSASDNRGNNQPQHF. The CDR3 DNA follows: TGCAGTGCTAGTGATAACAGGGGGAACAATCAGCCCCAGCATTTT. The chain has TRBV20-1 and TRBJ1-5; 8 nucleotides line up with TRBD1. The germline V gene has CDR1 DFQATT and CDR2 SNEGSKA (reference sequence). Trimming cost V 3 bases and J 3 bases; bases outside gene matches: 7. CDR3 length: 15 residues.

This clonotype was observed a few times. The rearrangement joins TRBV7-2 to TRBJ2-7; possibly TRBD2 for D (7 bases). There are 14 residues in the CDR3. The germline V gene encodes CDR1 SGHTA and CDR2 FQGNSA. V lost 6 bases, J lost 6 bases, and 18 bases lay in between. This CDR3 reads CASSPQGGGREQYF. CDR3 bases: TGTGCCAGCAGTCCACAGGGAGGGGGGCGCGAGCAGTACTTC.

In its sample, this clonotype was seen many times. This sequence joins TRBV12-3 or TRBV12-4 and TRBJ2-3; the match to TRBD2 covers 10 bases. V shed 6 bases and J 4 bases; nucleotides not matched to a gene: 4. The CDR3 loop spans 14 amino acids. The CDR3 DNA is TGTGCCAGCAGCCTTAGCGGGGGGTCAGATACGCAGTATTTT. This codes for CASSLSGGSDTQYF.

This clonotype was found a few times. In nucleotides, the CDR3 is TGTGCCAGCAGTGAATTATGGGGCTATGGCTACACCTTC. Its translation: CASSELWGYGYTF. This chain joins TRBV25-1 and TRBJ1-2, with D hard to call. This CDR3 is 13 amino acids long. Between the trimmed V and J ends, which lost 1 base and 4 bases, there was a span of 7 bases. CDR1 and CDR2 (germline): MGHDK, SYGVNS.

This clonotype was seen more than once but under ten times. V gene TRBV6-4 combines with J gene TRBJ2-1, with 13 nucleotides matching TRBD2. After removal of 4 bases from V and 7 bases from J, the junction contained 4 bases not matched to a gene. This CDR3 is 15 amino acids long. CDR1 and CDR2 (germline): MRHNA, SNTAGT. CDR3 in amino acids: CASSVTSGGANEQFF. CDR3 DNA sequence: TGTGCCAGCAGTGTAACTAGCGGGGGGGCAAATGAGCAGTTCTTC.

This clonotype was counted ten times or more. The chain combines TRBV5-1 with TRBJ2-1, with no clear D. Trimming removed 0 bases at V and 0 bases at J, with 4 bases between. This CDR3 spans 14 amino acids. Per germline, CDR1 SGHRS and CDR2 YFSETQ. In DNA, the CDR3 is TGCGCCAGCAGCTTGGAAGGCTCCTACAATGAGCAGTTCTTC. Translated, it gives CASSLEGSYNEQFF.

In its sample, this clonotype was seen a few times. The chain combines TRBV3-1 with TRBJ1-2; D perhaps matches TRBD1 (6 bases). CDR3 length: 12 residues. V shed 4 bases and J shed 8 bases, with 11 bases lying between them. CDR1 is LGHDT and CDR2 is YNNKEL in the germline V gene (reference sequence). The CDR3 sequence: CASSPGQLGYTF. The CDR3 DNA reads as TGTGCCAGCAGCCCGGGACAACTAGGCTACACCTTC.

This clonotype was counted between two and nine times. The chain carries TRBV6-1 and TRBJ1-2; D is ambiguous. The CDR3 covers 13 residues. Germline V gene lookup returns CDR1 MNHNS and CDR2 SASEGT. The V and J ends lost 3 bases and 5 bases respectively, with 10 bases between them. The CDR3 DNA is TGTGCCAGCAGTGAGGTTCTCAGTTATGGCTACACCTTC. This encodes CASSEVLSYGYTF.

The CDR3 DNA is TGCAGTGCTAAACTAGCGGGGGAGAATGAGCAGTTCTTC. Its translation is CSAKLAGENEQFF. The chain carries TRBV20-1 and TRBJ2-1; the match to TRBD2 covers 11 bases. Per germline, CDR1 DFQATT and CDR2 SNEGSKA (reference sequence). CDR3 size: 13 residues. J lost 7 bases, V lost 4 bases, and 3 bases had no gene match.

The rearrangement uses TRBV5-1 and TRBJ2-7; D is unclear. Germline CDR1 SGHRS, CDR2 YFSETQ. This CDR3 region has 15 residues. Trimming took 7 bases from V and 2 from J, leaving 19 bases between them. In nucleotides, the CDR3 is TGCGCCAGCGCCGCTACTGTCGGCCGCGCCTACGAGCAGTACTTC. It specifies CASAATVGRAYEQYF.

This chain links TRBV29-1 with TRBJ2-1; TRBD2 is a possible D gene (5 bases). Trimming pared 5 bases from V and 9 bases from J, leaving 17 bases between. The CDR3 consists of 13 residues. Germline V lookup: CDR1 SQVTM, CDR2 ANQGSEA. This chain's CDR3 is CSVWTPPRSEQFF. The CDR3 DNA reads TGCAGCGTTTGGACTCCCCCCCGGAGTGAGCAGTTCTTC.

The chain recombines TRBV25-1 with TRBJ2-3, with a tentative D call TRBD2 (5 bases). CDR3 length equals 16 residues. The V gene lost 3 bases and the J gene lost 2 bases, with 15 bases spanning the gap. Germline V gene data show CDR1 as MGHDK and CDR2 as SYGVNS. The CDR3 region has the DNA TGTGCCAGCAGTGAGAGGAGGAGCGTAACCACAGATACGCAGTATTTT. It encodes CASSERRSVTTDTQYF.

This clonotype was picked up a small number of times. The V call is TRBV6-2 or TRBV6-3, the J call TRBJ2-6; D possibly uses TRBD1 or TRBD2 (5 bases each). V lost 8 bases and J 0 bases, leaving 17 bases between the germline ends. Germline V gene lookup returns CDR1 MNHEY and CDR2 SVGEGT. CDR3 length: 17 amino acids. CDR3 bases: TGTGCCAGCGGGGCTTCGAGGGGTCCCTCTGGGGCCAACGTCCTGACTTTC. This translates into CASGASRGPSGANVLTF.

V is TRBV20-1 and J is TRBJ2-5; a possible D gene is TRBD1 (5 bases). The length of the CDR3 is 15 residues. Germline CDR1 is DFQATT and CDR2 is SNEGSKA (reference sequence). V was cut by 1 base and J by 5 bases, with 17 bases left in between. The CDR3 sequence is CSARGQGRGVETQYF. DNA for the CDR3: TGCAGTGCTAGAGGGCAGGGCCGAGGTGTGGAGACCCAGTACTTC.

The gene calls are TRBV7-2 and TRBJ1-1, with D uncertain. This CDR3 contains 14 residues. The germline V and J ends were trimmed by 0 bases and 4 bases, with 9 bases remaining between them. Germline V gene lookup returns CDR1 SGHTA and CDR2 FQGNSA. CDR3 nucleotide sequence: TGTGCCAGCAGCTTAGCGCAGAGAGTCACTGAAGCTTTCTTT. Amino acids: CASSLAQRVTEAFF.

The chain uses TRBV18 and TRBJ2-3; D perhaps matches TRBD2 (6 bases). Per germline, CDR1 KGHSH and CDR2 LQKENI. V dropped 1 base and J dropped 2 bases, with 13 bases sitting between them. The length of the CDR3 is 16 residues. The CDR3 loop is CASSPLAEGFTDTQYF. The CDR3 nucleotides are TGTGCCAGCTCACCACTAGCGGAGGGGTTCACAGATACGCAGTATTTT.

The chain uses TRBV9 and TRBJ2-5; perhaps TRBD2 as D (6 bases). Trimming cost V 2 bases and J 5 bases, with 10 bases left between them. CDR3 length: 13 residues. Germline V gene data show CDR1 as SGDLS and CDR2 as YYNGEE. CDR3 residues: CASSVSGRETQYF. As DNA, the CDR3 is TGTGCCAGCAGCGTTTCGGGGAGGGAGACCCAGTACTTC.

The chain uses TRBV7-6 and TRBJ2-3; D is unclear. The ends were cut back, 6 bases at V and 3 bases at J, with 13 bases in the middle. The CDR3 has 14 amino acids. Germline CDR1 and CDR2: SGHVS and FNYEAQ. The CDR3 DNA is TGTGCCAGCAGTCGTTCGATCGGGACAGATACGCAGTATTTT. This sequence encodes CASSRSIGTDTQYF.

This chain uses TRBV30 with TRBJ2-1; the D gene is possibly TRBD1 (5 bases). The V gene lost 3 bases and the J gene lost 9 bases, with 12 bases spanning the gap. CDR3 size: 12 residues. Germline CDR1 GTSNPN, CDR2 SVGIG (reference sequence). CDR3 sequence (DNA): TGTGCCTGGAGGGGGCGAAGTGGTGAGCAGTTCTTC. It is translated as CAWRGRSGEQFF.